A selection of T cell receptor beta chains follows, all from one sample in a study. Each CDR3 protein is one row after TCRdb ran MiXCR on the 5' RACE reads. The sample has some 44,000 distinct CDR3 sequences, over 25% seen once. Material for sequencing was tumor-infiltrating memory CD4+ T cells sorted from the breast tumor. All receptors come from a female donor with breast cancer. Each CDR3 is given with its conserved first and last residue. The order of the fields is clone size, V gene, D gene, J gene, CDR3 protein, CDR3 DNA. D genes are given only for firm matches. A clone size is listed for some rows: how often the clone was seen (once, few, many), or a class if it is expanded.

many	TRBV27	NA	TRBJ2-1	CASSLDSYNEQFF	TGTGCCAGCAGTTTAGACAGCTACAATGAGCAGTTCTTC
NA	TRBV10-3	NA	TRBJ1-1	CAINKDRDTEAFF	TGTGCCATCAATAAAGACAGAGACACTGAAGCTTTCTTT
NA	TRBV4-1	TRBD1	TRBJ1-5	CTSSQGAGGQPQHF	TGCACCAGCAGCCAGGGGGCCGGCGGTCAGCCCCAGCATTTT
NA	TRBV6-5	NA	TRBJ1-5	CASSYGASNQPQHF	TGTGCCAGCAGTTACGGGGCTAGCAATCAGCCCCAGCATTTT
NA	TRBV12-3/TRBV12-4	NA	TRBJ2-7	CTSSIIGEAYEQYF	TGTACCAGCAGTATAATCGGAGAAGCCTACGAGCAGTACTTC
NA	TRBV4-3	NA	TRBJ2-7	CASSQEYRESNEQYF	TGCGCCAGCAGCCAAGAATACAGGGAATCAAACGAGCAGTACTTC
few	TRBV10-1	NA	TRBJ2-3	CAGTIAFERDTQYF	TGCGCCGGCACGATCGCGTTCGAACGGGATACGCAGTATTTT
many	TRBV5-6	NA	TRBJ2-1	CASRKGGEQFF	TGTGCCAGCAGAAAGGGAGGTGAGCAGTTCTTC
NA	TRBV5-1	NA	TRBJ2-5	CASSLGRGSNQETQYF	TGCGCCAGCAGCTTGGGTCGCGGGTCTAACCAAGAGACCCAGTACTTC
NA	TRBV5-4	TRBD1	TRBJ2-5	CASSTDRMIWGETQYF	TGTGCCAGCTCAACGGACAGGATGATTTGGGGAGAGACCCAGTACTTC
once	TRBV6-2/TRBV6-3	NA	TRBJ2-2	CASSYTGIAGELFF	TGTGCCAGCAGTTACACTGGAATAGCCGGGGAGCTGTTTTTT
NA	TRBV7-2	TRBD2	TRBJ2-3	CASSLAHSGGATDTQYF	TGTGCCAGCAGCTTAGCCCATAGCGGGGGGGCTACAGATACGCAGTATTTT
NA	TRBV20-1	NA	TRBJ2-5	CSARAGTPQETQYF	TGCAGTGCTAGAGCCGGGACTCCACAAGAGACCCAGTACTTC
NA	TRBV9	NA	TRBJ2-7	CASSPRASRAYEQYF	TGTGCCAGCAGCCCCCGGGCCTCTAGGGCCTACGAGCAGTACTTC
many	TRBV6-4	NA	TRBJ2-1	CATGTPRSSYNEQFF	TGTGCCACCGGGACACCCCGGAGCTCCTACAATGAGCAGTTCTTC
few	TRBV20-1	TRBD1	TRBJ1-2	CSANAGTGGDGYTF	TGCAGTGCTAACGCCGGGACAGGGGGAGATGGCTACACCTTC
NA	TRBV12-3/TRBV12-4	NA	TRBJ1-6	CASSLRQIDNSPLHF	TGTGCCAGCAGTCTGAGACAGATAGATAATTCACCCCTCCACTTT
many	TRBV4-3	TRBD2	TRBJ2-1	CASSQALAGYNEQFF	TGCGCCAGCAGCCAAGCCCTAGCGGGATACAATGAGCAGTTCTTC
many	TRBV10-3	TRBD1	TRBJ1-6	CAISDRTGDSPLHF	TGTGCCATCAGTGACAGGACAGGGGATTCACCCCTCCACTTT